This section outlines one TCR beta chain sequence together with its context. Its antigen is not known. The germline V gene encodes CDR1 SGHRS and CDR2 YFSETQ. Losses at the gene ends were 4 bases for V and 1 base for J; bases not matched to a gene: 3. CDR3 length: 16 amino acids. This entry is derived from a study of cytomegalovirus exposure and HLA in healthy donors. The PCR ran on 60 Vbeta and 13 Jbeta primers. The repertoire was sequenced with immunoSEQ multiplex PCR; TCRdb's copy has only in-frame clones and lacks some. The table records around 150,000 clones, roughly 65% of them present only once. Whole-study results and caveats: Across donors, presence/absence analyses took sequencing depth to be roughly uniform. A later look showed TCR association rates differing by HLA locus, highest for DRB1 and lowest for HLA-C. CMV serostatus stood as the only immune exposure information on hand. About 87% or about 30% of the time was how often most TCR beta V segments were productive, according to an earlier analysis.

The receptor comes from a man between 18 and 35 years old in good health and CMV-seropositive. The chain joins TRBV5-1 to TRBJ2-3, with 13 bases that match TRBD2. The sample consisted of PBMCs. CDR3 sequence: CASSAGTSGGTDTQYF. The DNA for the CDR3 is TGCGCCAGCAGCGCTGGGACTAGCGGGGGCACAGATACGCAGTATTTT.